This TCR beta chain is from a study of T-cell memory formation after mild COVID-19. On the study more broadly: TCR clusters were mostly confined to one donor each.

This clonotype was detected only a few times. Trimming took off 7 bases at V and 4 bases at J, with 16 bases between the two ends. This CDR3 has 13 residues. CDR1 and CDR2 from the germline V gene are SQVTM and ANQGSEA. Constant-segment primers served in 5'RACE that generated TCR alpha and TCR beta cDNA libraries bearing sample barcodes and UMIs. One entry per CDR3 protein results from TCRdb running MiXCR on the 5' RACE reads. This sample has 350,000 to 500,000 distinct CDR3 sequences, with less than 25% found just once. This sequence was found in an adult woman who had mild COVID-19 (a few samples of this study predate the infection). Cell type and time point are not known. The sequenced material came from PBMCs or a T cell subset sorted from them (not recorded which). The gene calls are TRBV29-1 and TRBJ1-2; no clear D gene. The chain's CDR3 is CSAGVGYSYGYTF. CDR3 sequence (DNA): TGCAGCGCCGGGGTAGGGTATAGCTATGGCTACACCTTC.